This T cell receptor (beta chain) was identified during a study of cytomegalovirus exposure and HLA in healthy donors. Across the whole study: There were around 100 million unique TCR beta sequences, drawn from about 180 million T cells, in an earlier analysis. Regarding the study as a whole: Some TCR beta chains (over 150 of them) were listed as cytomegalovirus-associated. In vitro data verified a few CMV-associated chains as specific for CMV antigens.

The PCR was carried out with 60 Vbeta primers and 13 Jbeta primers. This table comes from immunoSEQ multiplex PCR, and its TCRdb copy is limited to in-frame clones, with some not included. The sample has roughly 200,000 clones; 70% are singletons. Worth noting for this clone: No antigen is known for it.

Losses at the gene ends were 1 base for V and 4 bases for J; bases not matched to a gene: 8. The CDR3 length is 17 residues. Germline V CDR1 and CDR2: SEHNR, FQNEAQ (reference sequence). The source material was PBMCs. The sequence was collected from a man in his forties in good health and CMV-seropositive. The chain recombines TRBV7-9 with TRBJ2-1; 9 bases map to TRBD2. This chain's CDR3 is CASSLGWAGGSYNEQFF. In DNA form, the CDR3 reads TGTGCCAGCAGCTTAGGGTGGGCGGGGGGGTCGTACAATGAGCAGTTCTTC. Based on the CDR3 plus reference TRBV7-9 and TRBJ2-1, the full variable domain is DTGVSQNPRHKITKRGQNVTFRCDPISEHNRLYWYRQTLGQGPEFLTYFQNEAQLEKSRLLSDRFSAERPKGSFSTLEIQRTEQGDSAMYLCASSLGWAGGSYNEQFFGPGTRLTVL.